A few counts support the clone carrying this TCR beta chain. Its antigen is not known. This CDR3 comprises 16 residues. Germline loops: CDR1 MGHDK, CDR2 SYGVNS. The V gene end was trimmed by 1 base and the J gene end by 4 bases; junction bases not matched to a gene: 5. MiXCR, applied by TCRdb to the reads, yields one record per CDR3 protein. The profile covers fewer than 550,000 distinct CDR3 sequences, with approximately 26% appearing a single time and less than 15% taken by the ten largest. This specimen belongs to a study of T cell repertoires in cytomegalovirus infection. The wider study: In public TCR beta signatures, there were indications of both CMV infection and matching HLA type. Whole-study findings and limits: CMV carriers with the relevant HLA were identified by cumulative public TCR beta family frequency. HLA-C-restricted, CMV-specific TCR beta clonotypes were dominant ex vivo.

Specimen: PBMCs. This chain links TRBV25-1 with TRBJ2-1; TRBD1 aligns across 9 bases. The TCR originated in a human donor in good health (CMV status not recorded). Some clones in this sample may be carry-over from other donors' samples. The CDR3 DNA sequence: TGTGCCAGCAGTGAATGGGGACAGGGTATATACAATGAGCAGTTCTTC. Amino acids: CASSEWGQGIYNEQFF.